The clone carrying this T cell receptor beta chain was found a few times. Its antigen remains unidentified. This CDR3 region has 13 residues. CDR1 is LNHDA and CDR2 is SQIVND in the germline V gene (reference sequence). V dropped 4 bases and J dropped 7 bases, with 13 bases sitting between them. The record originates from a study of beta chain features in type 1 diabetes. Study background: There were approximately 110,000,000 sorted cells examined across all samples. Points from the study as a whole: Researchers report that Type 1 diabetes patients had moderately but significantly shorter TCRB CDR3s across all four CD4+ subsets.

TCRB transcripts that were expressed got sequenced, as all of the isolated RNA had been reverse transcribed. Repertoires were generated with immunoSEQ multiplex PCR, while TCRdb's copy carries only in-frame clones and drops some. The table lists nearly 350,000 clones, around 9.3% of them singletons. This chain links TRBV19 with TRBJ2-5; D may be TRBD2 (6 bases). The receptor was isolated from a man aged 25-40 years with type 1 diabetes. Sequencing was done on a sample of central memory CD4+ T cells from blood. DNA of the CDR3: TGTGCCAGTAGTACGGGGCCGGAGGGGACCCAGTACTTC. Its protein product is CASSTGPEGTQYF.